The 9 T cell receptor beta chains given below trace back to one sample, sequenced in a study of neoadjuvant nivolumab and ipilimumab in lung cancer. Profiled with immunoSEQ multiplex PCR; TCRdb holds only in-frame clones, not every one. The table shows 19,000 or so clones, with 79% occurring only once. Sample: tumor tissue, taken after neoadjuvant nivolumab, alone or with ipilimumab, at or shortly before surgery. These receptors all come from an adult with non-small cell lung cancer.

This clone was seen a handful of times. This chain links TRBV5-6 with TRBJ2-2, with a tentative D call TRBD2 (5 bases). From germline, CDR1 is SGHDT and CDR2 YYEEEE. The V gene lost 3 bases and the J gene lost 6 bases, with 15 bases spanning the gap. The CDR3 loop spans 15 amino acids. The CDR3 spells CASSSGLYVAGELFF. CDR3 coding DNA: TGTGCCAGCAGCTCAGGACTGTACGTTGCCGGGGAGCTGTTTTTT. The complete variable domain, with remaining parts taken from reference TRBV5-6 and TRBJ2-2, reads DAGVTQSPTHLIKTRGQQVTLRCSPKSGHDTVSWYQQALGQGPQFIFQYYEEEERQRGNFPDRFSGHQFPNYSSELNVNALLLGDSALYLCASSSGLYVAGELFFGEGSRLTVL.

V is TRBV7-9 and J is TRBJ1-2; no firm D call. V shed 7 bases and J shed 5 bases, with 11 bases lying between them. CDR1 and CDR2 from the germline V gene are SEHNR and FQNEAQ (reference sequence). This CDR3 region has 12 residues. CDR3: CASNPAGYGYTF. As DNA, the CDR3 is TGTGCCAGCAACCCTGCCGGGTATGGCTACACCTTC.

This clone occurred a few times. The V gene is TRBV7-2, the J gene TRBJ1-2; TRBD1 matches at 7 bases. Trimming removed 1 base from V and 7 bases from J; junction bases left unmatched: 6. There are 14 residues in the CDR3. The germline gives CDR1 SGHTA, CDR2 FQGNSA. The CDR3 nucleotides are TGTGCCAGCAGCTTAGGCGACAGGGCAGGTGGCTACACCTTC. The encoded protein is CASSLGDRAGGYTF. Full variable domain (missing parts from reference TRBV7-2 and TRBJ1-2): GAGVSQSPSNKVTEKGKDVELRCDPISGHTALYWYRQSLGQGLEFLIYFQGNSAPDKSGLPSDRFSAERTGGSVSTLTIQRTQQEDSAVYLCASSLGDRAGGYTFGSGTRLTVV.

The rearrangement links TRBV5-1 to TRBJ1-1, with unresolved D. Germline CDR1 reads SGHRS; CDR2 reads YFSETQ. This CDR3 is 14 amino acids long. Trimming stripped 1 base from V and 0 bases from J, with 7 bases between. The DNA of the CDR3 is TGCGCCAGCAGCTTGTCTGCAGTGAACACTGAAGCTTTCTTT. It is translated as CASSLSAVNTEAFF.

The rearrangement uses TRBV28 and TRBJ1-5, with a tentative D call TRBD1 (6 bases). Germline-derived CDR1 and CDR2 are MDHEN and SYDVKM. The CDR3 runs 15 residues. The V end lost 5 bases, the J end lost 3 bases, and 14 bases lay between the germline ends. In DNA form, the CDR3 reads TGTGCCAGCAGTACCCTGGACAGACACAATCAGCCCCAGCATTTT. It yields the protein CASSTLDRHNQPQHF.

V and J are TRBV7-9 and TRBJ2-3; 14 bases match TRBD2. The germline gives CDR1 SEHNR, CDR2 FQNEAQ (reference sequence). The CDR3 is made up of 17 amino acids. V was pared by 5 bases and J by 0 bases, with 4 bases of the junction left unmatched. The DNA of the CDR3 is TGTGCCAGCAGCCCCGGGACTAGCGGGGGTAGCACAGATACGCAGTATTTT. Translated: CASSPGTSGGSTDTQYF.

The chain carries TRBV18 and TRBJ1-4; D unclear. This CDR3 has 13 residues. Looked up from germline, CDR1 is KGHSH and CDR2 is LQKENI. The V gene lost 2 bases and the J gene lost 5 bases, with 6 bases spanning the gap. The CDR3 region is CASSPKENEKLFF. CDR3 DNA: TGTGCCAGCTCACCAAAGGAGAATGAAAAACTGTTTTTT.

The gene calls are TRBV9 and TRBJ1-2; no definite D call. The CDR3 extends over 11 amino acids. The V end was cut by 2 bases, the J end by 7 bases, with 6 bases between. Germline V gene lookup returns CDR1 SGDLS and CDR2 YYNGEE. The CDR3 region is CASSVGFGYTF. The CDR3 nucleotides read TGTGCCAGCAGCGTCGGGTTTGGCTACACCTTC.

The gene calls are TRBV11-2 and TRBJ2-4, with 11 nucleotides matching TRBD1. Trimming at V came to 5 bases and at J to 6 bases, leaving 3 bases not matched to a gene. The CDR3 has 14 amino acids. CDR1 is SGHAT and CDR2 is FQNNGV in the germline V gene. The CDR3 loop reads CASSTGTGGNIQYF. For the CDR3, the DNA is TGTGCCAGCAGCACTGGGACAGGGGGAAACATTCAGTACTTC.